These 17 T cell receptor beta chains share one sample of origin, sequenced in a study of blood T cell repertoires in COVID-19. The table came from immunoSEQ multiplex PCR; TCRdb's copy has only in-frame clones and leaves some out. This sample yields 85,000 to 100,000 clones, of which 86% are seen a single time; under 8% belongs to the top ten. The sequenced material came from peripheral blood. The source is a man aged 55 to 70 with acute or convalescent COVID-19.

CDR3 DNA sequence: TGCGCCAGCAGCCGCATTCAAGCGAACAACTATGGCTACACCTTC. This codes for CASSRIQANNYGYTF. This chain links TRBV4-1 with TRBJ1-2; D gene unclear. V lost 4 bases to trimming and J lost 2 bases, with 14 bases between them. This CDR3 comprises 15 residues. Germline CDR1 MGHRA, CDR2 YSYEKL.

The rearrangement joins TRBV6-6 to TRBJ2-7; D perhaps matches TRBD1 (7 bases). The CDR3 covers 16 residues. CDR1 is MNHNY, CDR2 SVGAGI, per germline (reference sequence). V was cut by 3 bases and J by 2 bases, with 17 bases left in between. The CDR3: CASSYLRQGGPYEQYF. In nucleotides, the CDR3 is TGTGCCAGCAGTTATCTTCGGCAGGGGGGTCCCTACGAGCAGTACTTC.

The J gene is TRBJ2-5, the V gene TRBV29-1; TRBD1 is a possible D gene (6 bases). The germline V gene encodes CDR1 SQVTM and CDR2 ANQGSEA. V gave up 4 bases and J gave up 5 bases, with 14 bases separating them. This CDR3 is built from 13 residues. The CDR3 DNA reads TGCAGCGTTGCCAACAGGGCGGCGGAGACCCAGTACTTC. This translates into CSVANRAAETQYF.

The chain has TRBV6-5 and TRBJ2-2, with 8 nucleotides matching TRBD1. Losses at the gene ends were 6 bases for V and 7 bases for J; bases not matched to a gene: 10. Germline V gene sequence: CDR1 MNHEY, CDR2 SVGAGI. The CDR3 totals 15 residues. This chain's CDR3 is CASSDGQGFGGELFF. CDR3 sequence (DNA): TGTGCCAGCAGCGACGGACAGGGCTTCGGCGGGGAGCTGTTTTTT.

V gene TRBV7-3 combines with J gene TRBJ2-2, with unresolved D. V was cut by 5 bases and J by 0 bases, with 7 bases left in between. The CDR3 has 14 amino acids. In germline, CDR1 is SGHTA, CDR2 FQGTGA. The CDR3 DNA is TGTGCCAGCAGCCCTAGATCGAACACCGGGGAGCTGTTTTTT. It is translated as CASSPRSNTGELFF.

The chain joins TRBV5-1 to TRBJ1-2, with D unresolved. Germline values: CDR1 SGHRS, CDR2 YFSETQ. The V and J ends lost 0 bases and 4 bases respectively, with 10 bases between them. The CDR3 is 14 residues long. The CDR3 DNA reads TGCGCCAGCAGCTTGGCCCCAGACATCTATGGCTACACCTTC. This codes for CASSLAPDIYGYTF. The full variable domain, in which reference TRBV5-1 and TRBJ1-2 provide the parts outside the CDR3, is KAGVTQTPRYLIKTRGQQVTLSCSPISGHRSVSWYQQTPGQGLQFLFEYFSETQRNKGNFPGRFSGRQFSNSRSEMNVSTLELGDSALYLCASSLAPDIYGYTFGSGTRLTVV.

This chain links TRBV9 with TRBJ2-7; D may be TRBD1 (7 bases). This CDR3 is 20 amino acids long. Germline CDR1 reads SGDLS; CDR2 reads YYNGEE. The V gene lost 0 bases and the J gene lost 6 bases, with 31 bases spanning the gap. The CDR3 sequence is CASSVDRGGRGASVSSEQYF. The CDR3 bases are TGTGCCAGCAGCGTAGATCGAGGTGGCAGGGGGGCCTCCGTATCTAGCGAGCAGTACTTC. Together with reference TRBV9 and TRBJ2-7, the CDR3 gives the full variable domain: DSGVTQTPKHLITATGQRVTLRCSPRSGDLSVYWYQQSLDQGLQFLIQYYNGEERAKGNILERFSAQQFPDLHSELNLSSLELGDSALYFCASSVDRGGRGASVSSEQYFGPGTRLTVT.

The chain is built from TRBV11-2 and TRBJ1-1, with a possible D match to TRBD1 (6 bases). V was trimmed by 2 bases and J by 3 bases, leaving 13 bases between them. The germline gives CDR1 SGHAT, CDR2 FQNNGV. This CDR3 has 15 amino acids. CDR3 residues: CASSLSPGVDTEAFF. The CDR3 bases are TGTGCCAGCAGCTTATCCCCAGGGGTGGACACTGAAGCTTTCTTT.

This chain uses TRBV7-2 with TRBJ1-1, with 10 bases lining up with TRBD1. V was pared by 2 bases and J by 4 bases, with 1 base of the junction left unmatched. The V gene's germline CDR1 is SGHTA and CDR2 FQGNSA. The CDR3 runs 14 residues. CDR3 sequence (DNA): TGTGCCAGCAGCTTACGGACAGGGGGCACTGAAGCTTTCTTT. It specifies CASSLRTGGTEAFF.

The chain has TRBV27 and TRBJ1-6; 12 nucleotides agree with TRBD1. The length of the CDR3 is 16 residues. CDR1 is MNHEY and CDR2 is SMNVEV in the germline V gene (reference sequence). The V and J ends lost 10 bases and 7 bases, in that order; junction bases with no gene match: 11. This CDR3 reads CATQGTGGFRNSPLHF. The CDR3 DNA sequence: TGTGCCACTCAAGGGACAGGGGGCTTTCGGAATTCACCCCTCCACTTT.

About this clone itself: Other DNA variants within this sample encode the same CDR3. The gene calls are TRBV18 and TRBJ1-2; no clear D. Trimming stripped 3 bases from V and 4 bases from J, with 12 bases between. The CDR3 loop spans 14 amino acids. The germline V gene has CDR1 KGHSH and CDR2 LQKENI. Here the CDR3 reads CASSPPTESYGYTF. Here the CDR3 DNA reads TGTGCCAGCTCACCCCCTACCGAAAGCTATGGCTACACCTTC.

J is TRBJ1-2 and V is TRBV25-1, with 7 bases aligning to TRBD1. This CDR3 comprises 14 residues. V dropped 1 base and J dropped 4; count of bases not matched to a gene: 3. Germline CDR1 reads MGHDK; CDR2 reads SYGVNS. CDR3 DNA sequence: TGTGCCAGCAGTGAATCAGGGGACAGCTATGGCTACACCTTC. This gives the protein CASSESGDSYGYTF.

The V and J genes are TRBV5-6 and TRBJ2-7; TRBD2 is a possible D gene (6 bases). The V gene lost 4 bases and the J gene lost 7 bases, with 18 bases spanning the gap. Germline-derived CDR1 and CDR2 are SGHDT and YYEEEE. This CDR3 spans 14 amino acids. The CDR3 here is CASSPTGRPGEQYF. The CDR3 DNA is TGTGCCAGCAGCCCAACTGGGAGGCCTGGGGAGCAGTACTTC.

The chain employs TRBV27 and TRBJ1-1; perhaps TRBD1 as D (6 bases). This CDR3 comprises 18 residues. Deletions cut 2 bases from V and 0 bases from J, with 19 bases between. Germline V gene sequence: CDR1 MNHEY, CDR2 SMNVEV (reference sequence). The CDR3 nucleotides are TGTGCCAGCAGTTTAGGGCCAGGGGTCCCGTTCATGAACACTGAAGCTTTCTTT. As protein: CASSLGPGVPFMNTEAFF.

This clone was detected a few times. V and J are TRBV7-9 and TRBJ1-4; D is unresolved. CDR1 is SEHNR, CDR2 FQNEAQ, per germline (reference sequence). CDR3 length: 16 residues. V shed 0 bases and J shed 5 bases, with 13 bases lying between them. CDR3 coding DNA: TGTGCCAGCAGCTTAGCAGTCGGACTGAGAAATGAAAAACTGTTTTTT. It codes for CASSLAVGLRNEKLFF.

V and J are TRBV18 and TRBJ1-5; no firm D call. Germline V gene sequence: CDR1 KGHSH, CDR2 LQKENI. The CDR3 length is 13 residues. The ends were cut back, 2 bases at V and 5 bases at J, with 7 bases in the middle. For the CDR3, the DNA is TGTGCCAGCTCACCAGGCGGTTATCAGCCCCAGCATTTT. This sequence encodes CASSPGGYQPQHF.

The chain combines TRBV7-9 with TRBJ2-1; TRBD2 might be the D (6 bases). The CDR3 totals 14 residues. The V gene's germline CDR1 is SEHNR and CDR2 FQNEAQ (reference sequence). Deletions cut 5 bases from V and 6 bases from J, with 14 bases between. In DNA, the CDR3 is TGTGCCAGCAGCCCCAGCGGGCCGACCAATGAGCAGTTCTTC. This gives the protein CASSPSGPTNEQFF. Variable domain in full (rest from reference TRBV7-9 and TRBJ2-1): DTGVSQNPRHKITKRGQNVTFRCDPISEHNRLYWYRQTLGQGPEFLTYFQNEAQLEKSRLLSDRFSAERPKGSFSTLEIQRTEQGDSAMYLCASSPSGPTNEQFFGPGTRLTVL.